This T cell receptor (beta chain) is from a study of cytomegalovirus exposure and HLA in healthy donors. Study background: From 190 million or so T cells, an earlier analysis saw 100 million to 140 million unique TCR beta sequences.

All the people who gave samples were healthy bone marrow donors. After removal of 8 bases from V and 5 bases from J, the junction contained 4 bases not matched to a gene. The CDR3 totals 14 residues. The germline V gene encodes CDR1 MRHNA and CDR2 SNTAGT. Both 60 Vbeta primers and 13 Jbeta primers went into the PCR. TCRdb's copy holds only in-frame clones and misses some; the assay was immunoSEQ multiplex PCR. This sample yields roughly 150,000 clones, of which more than 70% are seen a single time; roughly 1.8% belongs to the top ten. About this clone: Its antigen is undetermined.

Study-level findings and limits: Trimming of TCR beta V- and J-genes showed a link, identified in a later analysis, to a missense DCLRE1C variant. A later analysis found most CMV-associated TCR beta chains apparently HLA-restricted.

This clonotype was obtained from a woman in her thirties or forties in good health and CMV-seronegative. This rearrangement joins TRBV6-4 to TRBJ2-1, with 12 positions matching TRBD2. The sample consisted of PBMCs. The CDR3 nucleotides read TGTGCCAGCTCTAGCGGGAGGGAAGACAATGAGCAGTTCTTC. Translation gives CASSSGREDNEQFF.